This is a list of T cell receptor beta chains from one sample in a study of T-cell reconstitution after alpha-beta-depleted transplantation in children. From the PCR reads, TCRdb called clonotypes with MiXCR, one entry per CDR3 protein. The sample carries over 550,000 distinct CDR3 sequences, 10% recorded once. The specimen comprised PBMCs from the stem cell graft donor, sampled from the stem cell graft. The receptors stem from a human donor who donated a stem cell graft to a child with acute myeloid leukemia. Both conserved end residues are part of each CDR3. D genes are given only for firm matches. Only some rows state a clone size, as once, few, many or a class for expanded clones.

size	V	J	D	CDR3	DNA
many	TRBV29-1	TRBJ2-7	-	CSVLGPGYEQYF	TGCAGCGTTTTGGGCCCAGGCTACGAGCAGTACTTC
few	TRBV2	TRBJ2-1	TRBD2	CASSESGLAGVGEQFF	TGTGCCAGCAGTGAGAGTGGACTAGCGGGAGTGGGTGAGCAGTTCTTC
-	TRBV7-6	TRBJ2-1	TRBD2	CASSLARGSEQFF	TGTGCCAGCAGCTTAGCGCGGGGGTCTGAGCAGTTCTTC
-	TRBV20-1	TRBJ2-5	TRBD2	CSASFILAREETQYF	TGCAGTGCTAGTTTTATACTAGCGCGAGAAGAGACCCAGTACTTC
-	TRBV20-1	TRBJ1-1	-	CSATPGPGEAFF	TGCAGTGCTACCCCGGGGCCGGGGGAAGCTTTCTTT
-	TRBV4-3	TRBJ2-7	TRBD2	CASSQVGTSTYEQYF	TGCGCCAGCAGCCAAGTGGGGACTAGCACCTACGAGCAGTACTTC
few	TRBV6-4	TRBJ2-1	TRBD1	CASSDSRQGVSHSSPYNEQFF	TGTGCCAGCAGTGACTCAAGACAGGGGGTTTCTCACAGTTCCCCGTACAATGAGCAGTTCTTC
few	TRBV15	TRBJ2-3	-	CATSRDRSGTSRTDTQYF	TGTGCCACCAGCAGAGATCGCTCAGGAACTTCTAGAACAGATACGCAGTATTTT
many	TRBV9	TRBJ2-7	TRBD2	CASSVEAGDFYEQYF	TGTGCCAGCAGCGTAGAGGCGGGAGACTTCTACGAGCAGTACTTC
-	TRBV7-7	TRBJ2-2	TRBD1	CASSRDRTNTGELFF	TGTGCTAGCAGCCGGGACAGAACGAACACCGGGGAGCTGTTTTTT